The source of this T cell receptor (beta chain) is a study of T cell responses to AZD1222 COVID-19 vaccine. The CDR3 sequence is 15 residues long. Whole-study findings and limits: Reports indicate that nearly half of spike-specific TCRs are directed at unmutated variant regions. Spike regions recognized by vaccine-associated CD4 TCRs spanned the protein, led by 160-218 and 743-854. The study sampled repertoires only after the peak T cell response. Among the donors, most were white British and more were female, and clonal diversity was possibly underestimated.

TCRdb keeps only in-frame clones here, not all; method: immunoSEQ multiplex PCR. The sample holds fewer than 150,000 clones, roughly 91% seen once. In regard to this clone: Its antigen remains unidentified.

The chain links TRBV12-2 to TRBJ1-5. TRBV12-2 is designated a pseudogene. Source: peripheral blood, taken on day 0 of AZD1222 vaccination. The clonotype was recovered from an adult in good health. CDR3 sequence (DNA): TGTGCAAGTCGCTCGGCAGCGAAGGTTAATCAGCCCCAGCATTTT. Protein sequence: CASRSAAKVNQPQHF.